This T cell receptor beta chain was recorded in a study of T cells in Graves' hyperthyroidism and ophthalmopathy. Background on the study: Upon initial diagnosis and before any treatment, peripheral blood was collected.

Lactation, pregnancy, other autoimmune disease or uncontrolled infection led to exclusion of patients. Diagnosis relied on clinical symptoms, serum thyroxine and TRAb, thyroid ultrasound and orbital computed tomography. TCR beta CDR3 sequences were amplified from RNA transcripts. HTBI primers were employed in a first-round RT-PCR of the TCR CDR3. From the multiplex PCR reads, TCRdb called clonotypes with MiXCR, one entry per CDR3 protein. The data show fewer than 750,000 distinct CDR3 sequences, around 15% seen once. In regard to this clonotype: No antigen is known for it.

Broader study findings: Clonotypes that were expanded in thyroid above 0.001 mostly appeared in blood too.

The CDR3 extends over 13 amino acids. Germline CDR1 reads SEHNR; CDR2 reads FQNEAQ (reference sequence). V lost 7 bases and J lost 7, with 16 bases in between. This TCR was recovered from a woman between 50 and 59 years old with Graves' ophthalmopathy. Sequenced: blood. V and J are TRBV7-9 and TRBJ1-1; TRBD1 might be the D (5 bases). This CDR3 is CASNNRGTIEAFF. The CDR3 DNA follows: TGTGCCAGCAATAACCGAGGGACCATTGAAGCTTTCTTT.